Presented here are 14 T cell receptor beta chains from one specimen sequenced in a study of blood T cell repertoires in COVID-19. Using immunoSEQ multiplex PCR, the repertoire was profiled, and TCRdb retains in-frame clones only, with some absent. In the table there are about 170,000 clones, about 87% of which are singletons. Source material: peripheral blood. Receptors were obtained from a woman of 80 years or more with COVID-19, enrolled during active disease.

The chain employs TRBV14 and TRBJ1-1; the D gene is possibly TRBD1 (6 bases). Germline values: CDR1 SGHDN, CDR2 FVKESK. Trimming removed 4 bases at V and 1 base at J, with 10 bases between. CDR3 length: 14 amino acids. CDR3 in DNA: TGTGCCAGCAGCCGGGGGCCGGCGAACACTGAAGCTTTCTTT. Protein sequence: CASSRGPANTEAFF. Together with reference TRBV14 and TRBJ1-1, the CDR3 gives the full variable domain: EAGVTQFPSHSVIEKGQTVTLRCDPISGHDNLYWYRRVMGKEIKFLLHFVKESKQDESGMPNNRFLAERTGGTYSTLKVQPAELEDSGVYFCASSRGPANTEAFFGQGTRLTVV.

The chain links TRBV6-4 to TRBJ1-2, with 8 bases aligning to TRBD1. The CDR3 contains 14 residues. Germline V CDR1 and CDR2: MRHNA, SNTAGT. V was pared by 4 bases and J by 4 bases, with 5 bases of the junction left unmatched. Here the CDR3 reads CASSVDRGFYGYTF. The DNA for the CDR3 is TGTGCCAGCAGTGTCGACAGGGGATTCTATGGCTACACCTTC.

This clone showed up just a few times. V gene TRBV9 combines with J gene TRBJ2-2; D possibly corresponds to TRBD2 (5 bases). Trimming removed 3 bases from V and 4 bases from J, with 10 bases in between. This CDR3 has 14 residues. Germline values: CDR1 SGDLS, CDR2 YYNGEE. CDR3 region: CASSGESFTGELFF. CDR3 coding DNA: TGTGCCAGCAGCGGGGAGAGTTTCACCGGGGAGCTGTTTTTT.

This chain uses TRBV14 with TRBJ2-1, with unresolved D. Trimming removed 1 base at V and 9 bases at J, with 4 bases between. The CDR3 has 11 amino acids. Germline V gene data show CDR1 as SGHDN and CDR2 as FVKESK. The CDR3 sequence is CASSQGGEQFF. In DNA, the CDR3 is TGTGCCAGCAGCCAAGGAGGTGAGCAGTTCTTC.

The rearrangement joins TRBV12-1 to TRBJ1-2. TRBV12-1 is a recognized pseudogene. The CDR3 is 12 amino acids. CDR3 sequence reads: CASSFDSRGYTF. The DNA for the CDR3 is TGTGCCAGCAGCTTTGACTCGCGGGGCTACACCTTC.

The CDR3 is CASSSPTRQGGYIQYF. CDR3 coding DNA: TGTGCCAGCAGTTCACCTACTAGACAGGGAGGTTACATTCAGTACTTC. V and J are TRBV28 and TRBJ2-4, with D perhaps TRBD1 (7 bases). Germline CDR1 is MDHEN and CDR2 is SYDVKM. This CDR3 region has 16 residues. Trimming stripped 4 bases from V and 8 bases from J, with 21 bases between.

V and J are TRBV7-9 and TRBJ1-2; a possible D gene is TRBD1 (6 bases). From germline, CDR1 is SEHNR and CDR2 FQNEAQ (reference sequence). V was clipped by 5 bases and J by 8 bases, with 12 bases between them. This CDR3 is 12 amino acids long. CDR3 residues: CASSRSGGGYTF. CDR3 DNA: TGTGCCAGCAGCCGTTCGGGGGGCGGCTACACCTTC.

The rearrangement links TRBV20-1 to TRBJ1-2; D is undetermined. Germline CDR1 is DFQATT and CDR2 is SNEGSKA (reference sequence). The V gene lost 3 bases and the J gene lost 6 bases, with 8 bases spanning the gap. The CDR3 runs to 11 residues. The CDR3, as DNA: TGCAGTGCTAGTGACCGGGATGGCTACACCTTC. Translated, it gives CSASDRDGYTF.

The chain carries TRBV19 and TRBJ1-1, with 8 bases lining up with TRBD1. The trim removed 6 bases at V and 5 bases at J, leaving 5 bases unmatched. Germline lookup yields CDR1 LNHDA and CDR2 SQIVND (reference sequence). The CDR3 is 13 amino acids. The CDR3 coding sequence is TGTGCCAGTAGCCCCGACAGGGGAACTGAAGCTTTCTTT. This translates into CASSPDRGTEAFF.

The rearrangement links TRBV18 to TRBJ1-5, with no clear D. The CDR3 is 14 residues long. Germline values: CDR1 KGHSH, CDR2 LQKENI. Trimming removed 2 bases at V and 5 bases at J, with 10 bases between. CDR3 nucleotide sequence: TGTGCCAGCTCACCATTGTCTGCAGATCAGCCCCAGCATTTT. Residues: CASSPLSADQPQHF.

The chain uses TRBV3-1 (or the pseudogene TRBV3-2) and TRBJ2-1, with 11 bases that match TRBD2. Germline V gives CDR1 LGHDT, CDR2 YNNKEL (reference sequence). This CDR3 spans 16 amino acids. After removal of 0 bases from V and 8 bases from J, the junction contained 6 bases not matched to a gene. This CDR3 is CASSQERTSGLYEQFF. The CDR3 coding sequence is TGTGCCAGCAGCCAAGAAAGGACTAGCGGGCTCTATGAGCAGTTCTTC.

V and J are TRBV7-8 and TRBJ2-1; 11 bases line up with TRBD2. The V gene's germline CDR1 is SGHVS and CDR2 FQNEAQ. Unmatched junction bases numbered 6, after V lost 1 base and J lost 7 bases. The CDR3 covers 16 residues. The CDR3 loop reads CASSLEASGRFNEQFF. The CDR3 nucleotides are TGTGCCAGCAGCTTAGAGGCTAGCGGGAGGTTTAATGAGCAGTTCTTC.

Here the CDR3 reads CASSYRRQGDQPQHF. DNA of the CDR3: TGTGCCAGCAGTTACAGGAGACAGGGGGATCAGCCCCAGCATTTT. The V and J genes are TRBV27 and TRBJ1-5, with 9 positions matching TRBD1. Germline V lookup: CDR1 MNHEY, CDR2 SMNVEV (reference sequence). This CDR3 contains 15 residues. The J segment lost 5 bases and the V segment lost 4 bases, leaving 6 bases of the junction unmatched.

This chain connects TRBV7-9 to TRBJ1-5; D remains ambiguous. CDR1 is SEHNR, CDR2 FQNEAQ, per germline (reference sequence). V was trimmed by 5 bases and J by 4 bases, leaving 12 bases between them. This CDR3 contains 14 residues. CDR3 DNA: TGTGCCAGCAGCCGCGACACAATTAATCAGCCCCAGCATTTT. Protein: CASSRDTINQPQHF.